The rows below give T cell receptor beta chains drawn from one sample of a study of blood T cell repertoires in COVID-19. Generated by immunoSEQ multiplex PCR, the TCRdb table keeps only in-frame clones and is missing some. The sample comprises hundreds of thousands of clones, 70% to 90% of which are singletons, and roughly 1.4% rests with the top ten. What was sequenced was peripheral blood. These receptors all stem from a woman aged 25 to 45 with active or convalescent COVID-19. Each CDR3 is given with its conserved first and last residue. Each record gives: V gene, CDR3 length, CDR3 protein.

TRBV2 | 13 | CASRTGPGGEQYF
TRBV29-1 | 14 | CSVWDSYANYGYTF
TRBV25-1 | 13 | CASRGTGNTEAFF
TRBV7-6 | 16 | CASSLYGDRGRGEQYF
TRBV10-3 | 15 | CAISAGLAGYNEQFF
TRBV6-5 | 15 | CASRAGTGGYQPQHF
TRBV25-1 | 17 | CASSGSFGQGAADTQYF
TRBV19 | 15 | CASSDSSSGANVLTF
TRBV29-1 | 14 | CSVRDRGFGNTIYF
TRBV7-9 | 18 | CASSLVQSSGTTWDEQYF
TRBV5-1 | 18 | CASSLEWQGADVNSPLHF
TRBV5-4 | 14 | CASSSGTGRNEQYF
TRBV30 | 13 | CAWNPPGTDTQYF
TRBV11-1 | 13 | CASASSSYNEQFF
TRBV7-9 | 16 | CASSLALTGAPYGYTF
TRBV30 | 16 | CAWSGGLAGPQETQYF
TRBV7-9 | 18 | CASSLAPSGMLGRHEQYF
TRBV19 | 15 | CASRRTGSSTDTQYF
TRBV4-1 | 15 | CASSQEQGYGEKLFF
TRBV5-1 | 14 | CASTSTGNTGELFF
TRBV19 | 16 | CASTPGTGSSGNTIYF
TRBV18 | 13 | CASSPTGQETQYF
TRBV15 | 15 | CATSRVLAGHNEQFF
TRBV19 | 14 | CASSQGHSSYEQYF
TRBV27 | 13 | CASRAKTGDEQYF
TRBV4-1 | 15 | CASSHQAGGGTEAFF
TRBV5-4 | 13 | CASSLDPGYEQYF
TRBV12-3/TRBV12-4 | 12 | CASTFGGEKLFF
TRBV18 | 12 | CASSPSWETQYF
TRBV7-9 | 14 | CASSLAGTGNGYTF
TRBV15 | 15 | CATSRDQVGSYEQYF
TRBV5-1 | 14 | CASSLETSTSPLHF
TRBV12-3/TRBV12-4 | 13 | CASSLNTGEKLFF
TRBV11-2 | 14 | CASSRVTGGYEQYF
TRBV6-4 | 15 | CASSAEGGGYNEQFF
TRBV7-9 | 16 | CASSKLAGGSYNEQFF
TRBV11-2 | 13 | CASSSQAPYEQYF